The 17 T cell receptor beta chains in this list originate from one sample, sequenced in a study of control samples from healthy donors and cancer patients. Repertoires were generated with immunoSEQ multiplex PCR, while TCRdb's copy carries only in-frame clones and drops some. The sample shows 350,000 to 450,000 clones, over 75% of them seen only once. What was sequenced was PBMCs. These receptor sequences come from a man aged 40-55 years with head and neck cancer.

The chain links TRBV19 to TRBJ1-1, with 7 positions matching TRBD1. Germline trimming cut 6 bases from V and 2 bases from J; bases unmatched to any gene: 3. Germline V gene data show CDR1 as LNHDA and CDR2 as SQIVND (reference sequence). The length of the CDR3 is 13 residues. The CDR3 nucleotides read TGTGCCAGTAGGGGACAGCTTAACACTGAAGCTTTCTTT. It yields the protein CASRGQLNTEAFF.

The rearrangement uses TRBV15 and TRBJ1-6, with D tentatively TRBD1 (5 bases). The ends were cut back, 1 base at V and 14 bases at J, with 18 bases in the middle. Germline CDR1 LNHNV, CDR2 YYDKDF (reference sequence). The CDR3 covers 15 residues. DNA for the CDR3: TGTGCCACCAGCAGAGGGGACGGTAGCTCGGGTTCCCTCCACTTT. It is translated as CATSRGDGSSGSLHF.

This sequence joins TRBV19 and TRBJ2-7; the D call may be TRBD1 or TRBD2 (5 bases each). Between the trimmed V and J ends, which lost 8 bases and 3 bases, there was a span of 14 bases. The CDR3 runs to 13 residues. CDR1 is LNHDA, CDR2 SQIVND, per germline (reference sequence). CDR3 in DNA: TGTGCCAGTGGAGAGGGGAGATACTACGAGCAGTACTTC. Translation gives CASGEGRYYEQYF.

CDR3 residues: CASSLGGYGYTF. For the CDR3, the DNA is TGTGCCAGCAGCTTGGGGGGGTATGGCTACACCTTC. V gene TRBV6-2 or TRBV6-3 combines with J gene TRBJ1-2, with a possible D match to TRBD1 (5 bases). V shed 6 bases and J shed 5 bases, with 10 bases lying between them. Germline CDR1 and CDR2: MNHEY and SVGEGT. CDR3 length: 12 residues.

CDR3: CAWSVREGVNYNEQFF. The DNA of the CDR3 is TGTGCCTGGAGTGTACGGGAGGGGGTTAACTACAATGAGCAGTTCTTC. The chain is built from TRBV30 and TRBJ2-1, with 8 bases aligning to TRBD2. Germline CDR1 and CDR2: GTSNPN and SVGIG (reference sequence). The length of the CDR3 is 16 residues. The trim removed 0 bases at V and 3 bases at J, leaving 7 bases unmatched.

The rearrangement joins TRBV25-1 to TRBJ2-5; D may match TRBD1 or TRBD2 (5 bases each). The length of the CDR3 is 14 residues. The germline CDR1 and CDR2 sequences are MGHDK and SYGVNS. Between the trimmed V and J ends, which lost 1 base and 3 bases, there was a span of 9 bases. This CDR3 is CASSESLGEETQYF. The CDR3 bases are TGTGCCAGCAGTGAATCTTTGGGGGAAGAGACCCAGTACTTC.

The J gene is TRBJ2-3, the V gene TRBV9, with 9 bases matching TRBD1. The V gene's germline CDR1 is SGDLS and CDR2 YYNGEE. The V and J ends lost 4 bases and 4 bases, in that order; junction bases with no gene match: 4. The CDR3 contains 14 residues. Here the CDR3 reads CASSKQGAPDTQYF. CDR3 in DNA: TGTGCCAGCAGCAAACAGGGGGCTCCAGATACGCAGTATTTT.

V usage is TRBV2 and J usage is TRBJ2-7; TRBD1 is a possible D gene (6 bases). V was clipped by 5 bases and J by 4 bases, with 12 bases between them. The germline V gene encodes CDR1 SNHLY and CDR2 FYNNEI. The CDR3 covers 13 residues. The CDR3 nucleotides read TGTGCCAGCAGTCCCTCCGACAGGTACGAGCAGTACTTC. Protein sequence: CASSPSDRYEQYF.

J is TRBJ1-6 and V is TRBV6-1; D is possibly TRBD1 (5 bases). The CDR3 runs to 14 residues. The germline V gene encodes CDR1 MNHNS and CDR2 SASEGT. With 2 bases removed from V and 10 bases from J, the gap between germline ends came to 12 bases. This CDR3 is CASSEIQGFSPLHF. In nucleotides, the CDR3 is TGTGCCAGCAGTGAAATCCAGGGTTTCTCACCCCTCCACTTT.

The chain uses TRBV6-6 and TRBJ1-4, with a possible D match to TRBD1 (6 bases). V was cut by 3 bases and J by 11 bases, with 13 bases left in between. The CDR3 is 13 amino acids. CDR1 is MNHNY and CDR2 is SVGAGI in the germline V gene (reference sequence). CDR3 protein: CASSYVQGDKLFF. Written as DNA, the CDR3 is TGTGCCAGCAGTTATGTACAGGGTGACAAACTGTTTTTT.

V usage is TRBV7-3 and J usage is TRBJ2-1; tentatively, D is TRBD2 (5 bases). The V and J ends lost 4 bases and 8 bases respectively, with 12 bases between them. The CDR3 sequence is 13 residues long. Germline V gene lookup returns CDR1 SGHTA and CDR2 FQGTGA. The CDR3, as DNA: TGTGCCAGCAGCTCACTCGGAGCGGATGAGCAGTTCTTC. It encodes CASSSLGADEQFF.

The chain is built from TRBV28 and TRBJ2-7, with D hard to call. V lost 6 bases and J 3 bases, leaving 12 bases between the germline ends. CDR3 length equals 13 residues. Germline values: CDR1 MDHEN, CDR2 SYDVKM. In DNA form, the CDR3 reads TGTGCCAGCAGGCCCCCCCATTACTACGAGCAGTACTTC. Amino acid sequence: CASRPPHYYEQYF.

The V call is TRBV9, the J call TRBJ2-3, with 7 bases fitting TRBD2. Germline V gene lookup returns CDR1 SGDLS and CDR2 YYNGEE. The CDR3 extends over 16 amino acids. Trimming cost V 2 bases and J 1 base; bases outside gene matches: 7. The CDR3: CASSVAQAGGTDTQYF. Written as DNA, the CDR3 is TGTGCCAGCAGCGTTGCCCAGGCGGGGGGCACAGATACGCAGTATTTT.

The rearrangement links TRBV6-1 to TRBJ1-1; possibly TRBD1 for D (5 bases). The CDR3 runs to 14 residues. Germline V gene lookup returns CDR1 MNHNS and CDR2 SASEGT. Trimming shortened V by 1 base and J by 4 bases, and 10 bases separated the two germline ends. CDR3 sequence (DNA): TGTGCCAGCAGTGAAGGGGGACCACTCACTGAAGCTTTCTTT. This codes for CASSEGGPLTEAFF.

CDR3 residues: CASSYSRGTEAFF. CDR3 bases: TGTGCCAGCAGTTACTCACGGGGCACTGAAGCTTTCTTT. The V and J genes are TRBV6-2 or TRBV6-3 and TRBJ1-1; D is uncertain. Germline CDR1 is MNHEY and CDR2 is SVGEGT. The ends were cut back, 0 bases at V and 4 bases at J, with 6 bases in the middle. The length of the CDR3 is 13 residues.

This rearrangement joins TRBV5-6 to TRBJ1-4, with a possible D match to TRBD1 (5 bases). The CDR3 runs 13 residues. Germline-derived CDR1 and CDR2 are SGHDT and YYEEEE. Trimming took 5 bases from V and 6 from J, leaving 11 bases between them. The CDR3, as DNA: TGTGCCAGCAGGGAGTGGGGCGATGAAAAACTGTTTTTT. It encodes CASREWGDEKLFF.

The chain is built from TRBV7-9 and TRBJ1-1; 7 nucleotides align to TRBD1. V dropped 5 bases and J dropped 1; count of bases not matched to a gene: 4. The CDR3 sequence is 14 residues long. CDR1 and CDR2 from the germline V gene are SEHNR and FQNEAQ (reference sequence). As DNA, the CDR3 is TGTGCCAGCAGCATCAACAGGGGGAACACTGAAGCTTTCTTT. Its translation: CASSINRGNTEAFF.